These 25 T cell receptor beta chains were all obtained from the same sample, sequenced in a study of blood T cell repertoires in COVID-19. Here immunoSEQ multiplex PCR was the method, and the copy in TCRdb shows in-frame clones only, minus some. The data hold about 370,000 clones, with around 87% observed a single time. What was sequenced was PBMCs or T cells enriched from blood (not recorded which). The receptors were gathered from a man between 18 and 35 years old who had recovered from COVID-19.

The chain recombines TRBV12-3 or TRBV12-4 with TRBJ1-5, with TRBD1 as a possible D gene (6 bases). The CDR3 spans 13 residues. V dropped 4 bases and J dropped 6 bases, with 10 bases sitting between them. The CDR3 is CASSSGARQPQHF. DNA for the CDR3: TGTGCCAGCAGTTCAGGGGCTCGTCAGCCCCAGCATTTT.

DNA for the CDR3: TGTGCCAGAGGAGACAGGGTAAGCAATCAGCCCCAGCATTTT. It codes for CARGDRVSNQPQHF. The rearrangement uses TRBV27 and TRBJ1-5, with TRBD1 matching over 7 bases. This CDR3 contains 14 residues. From germline, CDR1 is MNHEY and CDR2 SMNVEV (reference sequence). Germline trimming cut 9 bases from V and 1 base from J; bases unmatched to any gene: 6.

CDR3 amino acids: CASTPDGTGAGTEAFF. The CDR3 nucleotides read TGTGCCAGCACCCCTGACGGGACAGGGGCGGGCACTGAAGCTTTCTTT. The chain has TRBV27 and TRBJ1-1; 10 bases agree with TRBD1. The CDR3 length is 16 residues. Germline CDR1 MNHEY, CDR2 SMNVEV (reference sequence). The trim removed 7 bases at V and 4 bases at J, leaving 12 bases unmatched.

This rearrangement joins TRBV2 to TRBJ1-1; the match to TRBD1 covers 9 bases. CDR3 length: 13 residues. Germline V gene lookup returns CDR1 SNHLY and CDR2 FYNNEI. The V gene end was trimmed by 8 bases and the J gene end by 4 bases; junction bases not matched to a gene: 5. DNA of the CDR3: TGTGCCAGCGGGACAGGGAGGGCCACTGAAGCTTTCTTT. It is translated as CASGTGRATEAFF.

The chain employs TRBV7-8 and TRBJ2-4; 9 nucleotides line up with TRBD1. There are 16 residues in the CDR3. The trim removed 6 bases at V and 12 bases at J, leaving 18 bases unmatched. Germline CDR1 is SGHVS and CDR2 is FQNEAQ. The CDR3 reads CASSPGWDRAPSDQYF. The CDR3 nucleotides read TGTGCCAGCAGTCCGGGTTGGGACAGGGCCCCCAGTGATCAGTACTTC.

V gene TRBV19 combines with J gene TRBJ1-2, with 9 positions matching TRBD1. The ends lost 8 bases at V and 0 bases at J; junction bases unmatched: 4. The CDR3 runs 14 residues. CDR1 and CDR2 (germline): LNHDA, SQIVND (reference sequence). CDR3 nucleotide sequence: TGTGCCAGTGAGAGGACAGGGGCTAACTATGGCTACACCTTC. Its translation is CASERTGANYGYTF. The full variable domain, in which reference TRBV19 and TRBJ1-2 provide the parts outside the CDR3, is DGGITQSPKYLFRKEGQNVTLSCEQNLNHDAMYWYRQDPGQGLRLIYYSQIVNDFQKGDIAEGYSVSREKKESFPLTVTSAQKNPTAFYLCASERTGANYGYTFGSGTRLTVV.

The chain couples TRBV5-1 to TRBJ2-7, with TRBD2 matching 8 bases. CDR3 length: 16 residues. V gave up 0 bases and J gave up 3 bases; unmatched junction bases: 8. Germline values: CDR1 SGHRS, CDR2 YFSETQ. The CDR3: CASSLGWTSRDYEQYF. The CDR3 DNA reads as TGCGCCAGCAGCTTGGGATGGACTAGCCGAGACTACGAGCAGTACTTC.

J is TRBJ2-7 and V is TRBV4-2, with D tentatively TRBD1 (6 bases). Looked up from germline, CDR1 is LGHNA and CDR2 is YNFKEQ. The CDR3 runs 15 residues. V shed 0 bases and J shed 2 bases, with 11 bases lying between them. The CDR3, as DNA: TGTGCCAGCAGCCAAGAAGGCAGGGGACCCTACGAGCAGTACTTC. Protein: CASSQEGRGPYEQYF.

The V gene is TRBV25-1, the J gene TRBJ1-2; 7 bases agree with TRBD1. The CDR3 covers 16 residues. J gave up 4 bases and V 1 base, and 9 bases lay outside the gene matches. Germline V gives CDR1 MGHDK, CDR2 SYGVNS. CDR3 protein: CASSELGDRELYGYTF. The CDR3 DNA follows: TGTGCCAGCAGTGAATTAGGAGACAGGGAACTCTATGGCTACACCTTC.

This rearrangement joins TRBV24-1 to TRBJ2-1; TRBD1 matches 11 bases. V shed 3 bases and J 3 bases; nucleotides not matched to a gene: 3. Germline V gives CDR1 KGHDR, CDR2 SFDVKD. The CDR3 is made up of 16 amino acids. The CDR3 protein is CATSDGGTGGYNEQFF. CDR3 coding DNA: TGTGCCACCAGTGATGGAGGGACAGGGGGCTACAATGAGCAGTTCTTC.

The rearrangement joins TRBV24-1 to TRBJ2-5; D might be TRBD2 (5 bases). Germline lookup yields CDR1 KGHDR and CDR2 SFDVKD. Trimming took 6 bases from V and 2 from J, leaving 12 bases between them. The CDR3 has 14 residues. The CDR3 is CATSPNEGQETQYF. As DNA, the CDR3 is TGTGCCACCAGTCCCAATGAGGGTCAAGAGACCCAGTACTTC.

The V and J genes are TRBV6-1 and TRBJ1-5; D is unclear. Germline assignment: CDR1 MNHNS and CDR2 SASEGT. This CDR3 has 17 amino acids. The ends were cut back, 2 bases at V and 1 base at J, with 15 bases in the middle. In nucleotides, the CDR3 is TGTGCCAGCAGTGAATGGGGAGCCTCGGCGAGCAATCAGCCCCAGCATTTT. Protein sequence: CASSEWGASASNQPQHF.

The chain links TRBV5-6 to TRBJ2-6; D is ambiguous. CDR3 size: 18 residues. V was clipped by 1 base and J by 0 bases, with 14 bases between them. Germline V gene lookup returns CDR1 SGHDT and CDR2 YYEEEE. The CDR3 protein is CASSLYGLELSGANVLTF. CDR3 coding DNA: TGTGCCAGCAGCTTGTATGGCCTAGAACTCTCTGGGGCCAACGTCCTGACTTTC.

The CDR3 DNA reads TGTGCCAGCAGCTTAATCCGGCGGGGGGCCTTACAAGAGACCCAGTACTTC. As protein: CASSLIRRGALQETQYF. V gene TRBV7-9 combines with J gene TRBJ2-5; 8 bases line up with TRBD2. The CDR3 extends over 17 amino acids. Germline V gene data show CDR1 as SEHNR and CDR2 as FQNEAQ (reference sequence). Losses at the gene ends were 2 bases for V and 2 bases for J; bases not matched to a gene: 10.

V is TRBV27 and J is TRBJ1-6; D is uncertain. The germline CDR1 and CDR2 sequences are MNHEY and SMNVEV (reference sequence). The CDR3 covers 16 residues. V was clipped by 6 bases and J by 4 bases, with 16 bases between them. CDR3 bases: TGTGCCAGCAGAGATTCCGGCGGCGCGTATAATTCACCCCTCCACTTT. It is translated as CASRDSGGAYNSPLHF.

This clone was seen a few times. The gene calls are TRBV19 and TRBJ1-2; the D is unclear. CDR1 is LNHDA, CDR2 SQIVND, per germline (reference sequence). The CDR3 length is 12 residues. Between the trimmed V and J ends, which lost 5 bases and 4 bases, there was a span of 8 bases. The CDR3: CASSAFGYGYTF. The CDR3 DNA sequence: TGTGCCAGTAGTGCATTCGGCTATGGCTACACCTTC. The full variable domain, in which reference TRBV19 and TRBJ1-2 provide the parts outside the CDR3, is DGGITQSPKYLFRKEGQNVTLSCEQNLNHDAMYWYRQDPGQGLRLIYYSQIVNDFQKGDIAEGYSVSREKKESFPLTVTSAQKNPTAFYLCASSAFGYGYTFGSGTRLTVV.

The rearrangement uses TRBV12-3 or TRBV12-4 and TRBJ1-5; possible D gene TRBD1, 5 bases. Trimming cost V 6 bases and J 11 bases, with 11 bases left between them. The length of the CDR3 is 11 residues. CDR3 in DNA: TGTGCCAGCAGCTCCTGGGGGGCCCAGCATTTT. It encodes CASSSWGAQHF.

The chain has TRBV29-1 and TRBJ1-2; 8 positions match TRBD1. The germline V gene encodes CDR1 SQVTM and CDR2 ANQGSEA. The CDR3 sequence is 13 residues long. V lost 4 bases, J lost 4 bases, and 5 bases stayed unmatched. The CDR3 DNA reads TGCAGCGTTGGGGGGACAGGCGCCTATGGCTACACCTTC. Translating gives CSVGGTGAYGYTF. The entire variable domain, with the rest obtained from reference TRBV29-1 and TRBJ1-2, is as follows: SAVISQKPSRDICQRGTSLTIQCQVDSQVTMMFWYRQQPGQSLTLIATANQGSEATYESGFVIDKFPISRPNLTFSTLTVSNMSPEDSSIYLCSVGGTGAYGYTFGSGTRLTVV.

The chain is built from TRBV18 and TRBJ1-2, with D hard to call. Germline V lookup: CDR1 KGHSH, CDR2 LQKENI. V lost 4 bases to trimming and J lost 6 bases, with 12 bases between them. This CDR3 comprises 13 residues. The CDR3 region has the DNA TGTGCCAGCTCACTGTCCGCGAAGAATGGCTACACCTTC. Its translation: CASSLSAKNGYTF.

The gene calls are TRBV5-4 and TRBJ1-6; D is ambiguous. Germline V CDR1 and CDR2: SGHNT, YYREEE (reference sequence). The CDR3 is made up of 12 amino acids. V lost 2 bases and J 10 bases, leaving 7 bases between the germline ends. CDR3 residues: CASSFLGSPLHF. The CDR3 DNA reads as TGTGCCAGCAGCTTCTTGGGCTCACCCCTCCACTTT.

The V call is TRBV28, the J call TRBJ2-7; a possible D gene is TRBD1 (5 bases). Between the trimmed V and J ends, which lost 6 bases and 6 bases, there was a span of 12 bases. The CDR3 is 12 amino acids. The V gene's germline CDR1 is MDHEN and CDR2 SYDVKM. The CDR3 protein is CASSTQESEQYF. DNA for the CDR3: TGTGCCAGCAGCACACAGGAGTCCGAGCAGTACTTC.

The chain employs TRBV9 and TRBJ2-6; 10 nucleotides align to TRBD1. The CDR3 loop spans 20 amino acids. The germline CDR1 and CDR2 sequences are SGDLS and YYNGEE. Trimming took 2 bases from V and 1 from J; bases not matched to a gene: 12. CDR3 sequence reads: CASSVKGQGPGSSGANVLTF. The CDR3 DNA reads as TGTGCCAGCAGCGTTAAGGGACAGGGGCCCGGGAGTTCTGGGGCCAACGTCCTGACTTTC.

This chain's CDR3 is CASSLSSNYGYTF. In nucleotides, the CDR3 is TGTGCCAGCAGTTTAAGCTCTAACTATGGCTACACCTTC. The chain combines TRBV27 with TRBJ1-2; D unresolved. The CDR3 has 13 residues. Germline CDR1 is MNHEY and CDR2 is SMNVEV (reference sequence). V was trimmed by 2 bases and J by 0 bases, leaving 4 bases between them.

The genes are TRBV18 and TRBJ1-1; TRBD1 aligns across 7 bases. The CDR3 is made up of 16 amino acids. Germline lookup yields CDR1 KGHSH and CDR2 LQKENI. The V segment lost 4 bases and the J segment 0 bases; nucleotides outside the gene matches: 8. CDR3 residues: CASSRGSGGMNTEAFF. The CDR3 DNA sequence: TGTGCCAGCTCACGGGGGTCAGGGGGTATGAACACTGAAGCTTTCTTT.

The V call is TRBV5-4, the J call TRBJ1-2; D might be TRBD1 (6 bases). V was clipped by 0 bases and J by 4 bases, with 13 bases between them. The germline CDR1 and CDR2 sequences are SGHNT and YYREEE (reference sequence). The CDR3 contains 15 residues. CDR3 sequence reads: CASSLVEGVGYGYTF. Here the CDR3 DNA reads TGTGCCAGCAGCTTGGTTGAGGGGGTAGGCTATGGCTACACCTTC.